Listed here are 6 T cell receptor beta chains from one sample, sequenced in a study of beta chain features in type 1 diabetes. Expressed TCRB transcripts were sequenced after all isolated RNA was converted to cDNA. The table came from immunoSEQ multiplex PCR; TCRdb's copy has only in-frame clones and leaves some out. This table holds more than 350,000 clones, over 9.5% found once. Sequencing was done on a sample of naive CD4+ T cells from blood. These receptors came from a woman aged 18-29 years in good health.

The sample holds a few counts of this clone. The chain has TRBV11-2 and TRBJ2-5, with no clear D. The CDR3 sequence is 12 residues long. The germline gives CDR1 SGHAT, CDR2 FQNNGV. V lost 4 bases to trimming and J lost 4 bases, with 7 bases between them. The DNA of the CDR3 is TGTGCCAGCAGCTCAAACGGAGAGACCCAGTACTTC. It specifies CASSSNGETQYF.

The chain employs TRBV7-3 and TRBJ2-5; TRBD1 or TRBD2 may be the D gene (5 bases each). CDR1 and CDR2 (germline): SGHTA, FQGTGA. The germline V and J ends were trimmed by 4 bases and 5 bases, with 11 bases remaining between them. CDR3 length: 13 residues. The CDR3 reads CASSWDLVETQYF. The CDR3 bases are TGTGCCAGCAGCTGGGACCTGGTTGAGACCCAGTACTTC.

The chain carries TRBV30 and TRBJ2-1; D may be TRBD2 (6 bases). The CDR3 totals 14 residues. Per the germline V gene, CDR1 is GTSNPN and CDR2 is SVGIG (reference sequence). V lost 4 bases and J lost 5, with 15 bases in between. The DNA for the CDR3 is TGTGCCTGGACCGGGCAGCGGGTAAACAATGAGCAGTTCTTC. Protein: CAWTGQRVNNEQFF. Variable domain in full (rest from reference TRBV30 and TRBJ2-1): SQTIHQWPATLVQPVGSPLSLECTVEGTSNPNLYWYRQAAGRGLQLLFYSVGIGQISSEVPQNLSASRPQDRQFILSSKKLLLSDSGFYLCAWTGQRVNNEQFFGPGTRLTVL.

V and J are TRBV7-2 and TRBJ2-7; TRBD2 is a possible D gene (6 bases). Germline CDR1 reads SGHTA; CDR2 reads FQGNSA. The CDR3 has 15 residues. V was pared by 8 bases and J by 0 bases, with 17 bases between. The CDR3, as DNA: TGTGCCAGCTCAGAGGGACTCCTAGACTCCTACGAGCAGTACTTC. Translated, it gives CASSEGLLDSYEQYF.

Only a few counts were recorded for this clone. The CDR3 is CASNPAGGQETQYF. CDR3 DNA sequence: TGTGCCAGCAACCCAGCGGGGGGGCAAGAGACCCAGTACTTC. V and J are TRBV9 and TRBJ2-5; 10 bases agree with TRBD2. The CDR3 runs 14 residues. The germline CDR1 and CDR2 sequences are SGDLS and YYNGEE. V dropped 6 bases and J dropped 2; count of bases not matched to a gene: 4.

This clone was picked up a small number of times. The chain carries TRBV18 and TRBJ2-7; 13 bases match TRBD2. CDR1 is KGHSH, CDR2 LQKENI, per germline. This CDR3 spans 18 amino acids. The V segment lost 1 base and the J segment 2 bases; nucleotides outside the gene matches: 8. For the CDR3, the DNA is TGTGCCAGCTCACCACTGCCGGAAACTAGCGGGAGGGCCTACGAGCAGTACTTC. It is translated as CASSPLPETSGRAYEQYF.